The subject of this entry is one T cell receptor (beta chain). In the authors' workflow: Researchers report that nucleated cell counts were estimated from reference gene primer amplification. The repertoire was sequenced with immunoSEQ multiplex PCR; TCRdb's copy has only in-frame clones and lacks some. Clone size and V and J calls were adopted from that table, with D and trimming inferred from the DNA. The sample includes more than 85,000 clones, about 85% of them seen just once. The sample comes from a study of blood T cell repertoires in COVID-19. The wider study: Some COVID-19 samples were acute and others convalescent; all came from the United States, Italy and Spain. The cDNA or gDNA used as material had been derived from T cells, B-cell-depleted T cells, or PBMCs.

V lost 1 base to trimming and J lost 5 bases, with 8 bases between them. This CDR3 has 13 amino acids. The germline V gene has CDR1 SGHNT and CDR2 YENEEA. The source of this sequence is a man aged 50-59 years with acute or convalescent COVID-19. Sequenced: peripheral blood. This chain links TRBV11-3 with TRBJ1-1; D uncertain. The CDR3 coding sequence is TGTGCCAGCAGCTTAGTTGCCGGGACTGAAGCTTTCTTT. Protein sequence: CASSLVAGTEAFF.